The 27 T cell receptor beta chains reported below all come from one sample, sequenced in a study of OX40 agonist ivuxolimab in advanced cancers. TCRdb's table, derived via immunoSEQ multiplex PCR, lists solely in-frame clones and lacks some. The sample lists about 61,000 clones, 92% occurring once. The source was CD4+ or CD8+ T cells sorted from blood, collected in a trial of the OX40 agonist ivuxolimab. The receptor set was obtained from an adult with an advanced solid tumor such as melanoma, head and neck, liver or kidney cancer.

In this sample, this clone turned up once. The gene calls are TRBV25-1 and TRBJ2-3, with D unclear. CDR3 length: 12 residues. Trimming cost V 6 bases and J 2 bases, with 6 bases left between them. The germline V gene encodes CDR1 MGHDK and CDR2 SYGVNS. The CDR3 bases are TGTGCCAGCAGCGTAACCACAGATACGCAGTATTTT. Its protein product is CASSVTTDTQYF.

The chain has TRBV28 and TRBJ1-3, with TRBD1 matching 7 bases. Germline CDR1 is MDHEN and CDR2 is SYDVKM. CDR3 length equals 16 residues. Trimming cost V 2 bases and J 3 bases; bases outside gene matches: 7. The CDR3 loop is CASSLGQEGFGNTIYF. The CDR3 DNA is TGTGCCAGCAGTTTAGGACAGGAGGGATTTGGAAACACCATATATTTT.

This clone was seen once. The CDR3 bases are TGTGCCAGCAGCGTAGGATTTGCCTATAATGAAAAACTGTTTTTT. This translates into CASSVGFAYNEKLFF. The J gene is TRBJ1-4, the V gene TRBV9; D gene unclear. Germline lookup yields CDR1 SGDLS and CDR2 YYNGEE. The CDR3 runs 15 residues. The ends were cut back, 0 bases at V and 4 bases at J, with 10 bases in the middle.

The V and J genes are TRBV6-5 and TRBJ2-4; possibly TRBD2 for D (5 bases). This CDR3 spans 14 amino acids. The V gene's germline CDR1 is MNHEY and CDR2 SVGAGI. V shed 6 bases and J shed 0 bases, with 9 bases lying between them. The CDR3 is CASSSSLAKNIQYF. The CDR3 DNA reads as TGTGCCAGCAGCTCTAGCCTAGCCAAAAACATTCAGTACTTC.

This sequence joins TRBV15 and TRBJ2-1; D gene unclear. Between the trimmed V and J ends, which lost 0 bases and 1 base, there was a span of 7 bases. The CDR3 consists of 15 residues. Germline V lookup: CDR1 LNHNV, CDR2 YYDKDF (reference sequence). This CDR3 is CATSRDGRSYNEQFF. Here the CDR3 DNA reads TGTGCCACCAGCAGAGATGGCAGATCCTACAATGAGCAGTTCTTC.

This clone was seen a single time. V usage is TRBV4-1 and J usage is TRBJ1-2; D unresolved. Germline V gene data show CDR1 as MGHRA and CDR2 as YSYEKL. This CDR3 spans 16 amino acids. Trimming took 0 bases from V and 1 from J, leaving 12 bases between them. CDR3 sequence: CASSQDGRTGNYGYTF. In DNA form, the CDR3 reads TGCGCCAGCAGCCAAGATGGCAGAACCGGTAACTATGGCTACACCTTC.

V gene TRBV15 combines with J gene TRBJ2-5; the D gene is possibly TRBD2 (6 bases). The V gene's germline CDR1 is LNHNV and CDR2 YYDKDF (reference sequence). The CDR3 runs to 14 residues. The ends were cut back, 1 base at V and 5 bases at J, with 11 bases in the middle. CDR3 bases: TGTGCCACCAGCAGAGGACTAGTGGGGGAGACCCAGTACTTC. Its protein product is CATSRGLVGETQYF.

The chain recombines TRBV4-1 with TRBJ2-7; no firm D call. This CDR3 has 13 residues. The germline V gene has CDR1 MGHRA and CDR2 YSYEKL. V shed 1 base and J shed 3 bases, with 7 bases lying between them. The CDR3 loop is CASSQVVDYEQYV. As DNA, the CDR3 is TGCGCCAGCAGCCAAGTTGTGGACTACGAGCAGTACGTC.

The V gene is TRBV28, the J gene TRBJ2-2; D unclear. CDR1 MDHEN and CDR2 SYDVKM come from the germline V gene. The CDR3 length is 14 residues. V gave up 8 bases and J gave up 2 bases, with 12 bases separating them. The CDR3 reads CASGEIRNTGELFF. The CDR3 DNA sequence: TGTGCCAGCGGCGAGATAAGAAACACCGGGGAGCTGTTTTTT.

J is TRBJ2-1 and V is TRBV10-2; possibly TRBD2 for D (6 bases). The germline V gene encodes CDR1 WSHSY and CDR2 SAAADI. There are 15 residues in the CDR3. Trimming stripped 3 bases from V and 3 bases from J, with 12 bases between. CDR3 sequence reads: CASSEGRDFYNEQFF. The CDR3 coding sequence is TGCGCCAGCAGTGAAGGGCGGGATTTCTACAATGAGCAGTTCTTC.

The chain joins TRBV30 to TRBJ1-5; D uncertain. CDR1 GTSNPN and CDR2 SVGIG come from the germline V gene (reference sequence). V lost 0 bases to trimming and J lost 0 bases, with 9 bases between them. This CDR3 comprises 15 residues. This chain's CDR3 is CAWSVYGNSNQPQHF. In DNA form, the CDR3 reads TGTGCCTGGAGTGTCTATGGGAATAGCAATCAGCCCCAGCATTTT.

The rearrangement joins TRBV6-6 to TRBJ2-7; TRBD1 matches at 10 bases. The CDR3 totals 16 residues. Trimming cost V 2 bases and J 4 bases; bases outside gene matches: 8. Germline V CDR1 and CDR2: MNHNY, SVGAGI (reference sequence). The CDR3 loop is CASSYAPRGQGYEQYF. The DNA for the CDR3 is TGTGCCAGCAGTTACGCCCCGCGGGGACAGGGGTACGAGCAGTACTTC.

This rearrangement joins TRBV28 to TRBJ2-7; possible D gene TRBD2, 7 bases. Germline assignment: CDR1 MDHEN and CDR2 SYDVKM. Deletions cut 6 bases from V and 6 bases from J, with 18 bases between. The CDR3 sequence is 14 residues long. The CDR3: CASSHWGGAGEQYF. The CDR3 DNA sequence: TGTGCCAGCAGCCACTGGGGGGGGGCGGGCGAGCAGTACTTC.

The chain combines TRBV6-5 with TRBJ2-2; D not resolved. V was cut by 6 bases and J by 2 bases, with 1 base left in between. CDR3 length equals 11 residues. Germline values: CDR1 MNHEY, CDR2 SVGAGI. This CDR3 is CASSNTGELFF. As DNA, the CDR3 is TGTGCCAGCAGCAACACCGGGGAGCTGTTTTTT.

The chain is built from TRBV28 and TRBJ2-1; TRBD2 agrees at 8 bases. The CDR3 contains 16 residues. Germline V gene lookup returns CDR1 MDHEN and CDR2 SYDVKM. With V trimmed by 1 base and J by 3 bases, 5 bases remained unmatched. CDR3 residues: CASSLLLSGGYNEQFF. The CDR3 nucleotides are TGTGCCAGCAGTTTATTATTGAGCGGGGGCTACAATGAGCAGTTCTTC.

CDR3 coding DNA: TGTGCCAGCAGCCAAGGTAACATGAACACTGAAGCTTTCTTT. Translating it yields CASSQGNMNTEAFF. This chain connects TRBV4-2 to TRBJ1-1; D not resolved. CDR1 and CDR2 from the germline V gene are LGHNA and YNFKEQ. The germline V and J ends were trimmed by 1 base and 0 bases, with 6 bases remaining between them. This CDR3 comprises 14 residues.

The chain is built from TRBV5-4 and TRBJ1-4, with TRBD1 matching over 10 bases. CDR3 length: 18 amino acids. CDR1 is SGHNT and CDR2 is YYREEE in the germline V gene (reference sequence). V shed 3 bases, J shed 1 base, and the junction held 9 bases outside the gene matches. The chain's CDR3 is CASSSSTGGEGTNEKLFF. CDR3 coding DNA: TGTGCCAGCAGCTCTTCGACAGGGGGCGAAGGAACTAATGAAAAACTGTTTTTT.

The rearrangement joins TRBV5-6 to TRBJ2-1, with 10 nucleotides matching TRBD2. The ends lost 2 bases at V and 8 bases at J; junction bases unmatched: 4. This CDR3 is 14 amino acids long. The V gene's germline CDR1 is SGHDT and CDR2 YYEEEE. The CDR3 protein is CASSFGLAVHEQFF. For the CDR3, the DNA is TGTGCCAGCAGCTTTGGACTAGCGGTCCATGAGCAGTTCTTC.

The chain recombines TRBV6-5 with TRBJ2-7; D is undetermined. The germline gives CDR1 MNHEY, CDR2 SVGAGI. This CDR3 has 13 residues. V lost 1 base, J lost 3 bases, and 7 bases lay in between. The CDR3 sequence: CASSYFQDYEQYF. The CDR3 DNA reads TGTGCCAGCAGTTACTTTCAGGACTACGAGCAGTACTTC.

This rearrangement joins TRBV28 to TRBJ1-5, with D maybe TRBD1 (5 bases). This CDR3 has 17 amino acids. V shed 5 bases and J shed 2 bases, with 19 bases lying between them. The germline V gene encodes CDR1 MDHEN and CDR2 SYDVKM. CDR3 nucleotides: TGTGCCAGCAGTATGTCCGTAGGGACCCTGGGCAATCAGCCCCAGCATTTT. It translates to CASSMSVGTLGNQPQHF.

The chain is built from TRBV11-3 and TRBJ1-3; no clear D. This CDR3 has 15 amino acids. In germline, CDR1 is SGHNT, CDR2 YENEEA. With 7 bases removed from V and 0 bases from J, the gap between germline ends came to 13 bases. The CDR3 reads CASTTGPSSGNTIYF. The CDR3 DNA follows: TGTGCCAGCACCACCGGTCCTAGCTCTGGAAACACCATATATTTT.

The rearrangement links TRBV27 to TRBJ2-1; TRBD2 matches at 10 bases. Germline V gives CDR1 MNHEY, CDR2 SMNVEV (reference sequence). The CDR3 consists of 15 residues. Trimming took 7 bases from V and 7 from J; bases not matched to a gene: 10. The CDR3 bases are TGTGCCAGCACTGTACTAGCGGGAAGCACTAATGAGCAGTTCTTC. Protein sequence: CASTVLAGSTNEQFF.

V gene TRBV28 combines with J gene TRBJ2-5; a possible D gene is TRBD2 (6 bases). The CDR3 extends over 18 amino acids. Germline CDR1 and CDR2: MDHEN and SYDVKM. The germline V and J ends were trimmed by 3 bases and 4 bases, with 24 bases remaining between them. CDR3 bases: TGTGCCAGCAGTTTCCTCCTGGGGGGAGGAAGTAGGTCAGAGACCCAGTACTTC. It is translated as CASSFLLGGGSRSETQYF.

The chain has TRBV12-5 and TRBJ2-1; no clear D. CDR3 size: 11 residues. The V end lost 3 bases, the J end lost 10 bases, and 7 bases lay between the germline ends. Germline V gene lookup returns CDR1 LGHNT and CDR2 FRNRAP. This chain's CDR3 is CASGFFLEQFF. For the CDR3, the DNA is TGTGCTAGTGGTTTTTTTTTAGAGCAGTTCTTC.

This chain uses TRBV6-6 with TRBJ1-6, with D unclear. Germline values: CDR1 MNHNY, CDR2 SVGAGI (reference sequence). This CDR3 has 14 residues. Trimming cost V 1 base and J 7 bases, with 8 bases left between them. DNA for the CDR3: TGTGCCAGCAGTTACTTGCAGAGAAATTCACCCCTCCACTTT. Amino acids: CASSYLQRNSPLHF.

This clone was recorded once. The chain uses TRBV4-3 and TRBJ1-3; 8 positions agree with TRBD1. This CDR3 contains 15 residues. CDR1 is LGHNA, CDR2 YSLEER, per germline. J was trimmed by 4 bases and V by 3 bases; bases with no gene match: 5. CDR3 bases: TGCGCCAGCAGCCAGGGGACAGGCGGAGGAAACACCATATATTTT. Its translation: CASSQGTGGGNTIYF.

The CDR3: CAWSVHGGTEAFF. In DNA, the CDR3 is TGTGCCTGGAGTGTACACGGGGGAACTGAAGCTTTCTTT. The genes are TRBV30 and TRBJ1-1; possible D gene TRBD1, 5 bases. Trimming shortened V by 0 bases and J by 5 bases, and 10 bases separated the two germline ends. The CDR3 is 13 amino acids. Germline CDR1 and CDR2: GTSNPN and SVGIG (reference sequence).